This T cell receptor beta chain was recovered during a study of blood T cells in healthy people across ages. Study details: About one barcoded TCR beta cDNA was captured per two T cells. Notes on the study in general: Whereas aged donors had fewer naive CD4+ cells, long-lived donors had more of them and higher diversity.

This clonotype was seen a handful of times. Its antigen is as yet unknown. Primed by a sample-barcoded 5' primer and a J-beta primer mix, a second PCR proceeded for 7 to 11 cycles. In TCRdb, the 5' RACE reads were re-called with MiXCR into one record per CDR3 protein. Of some 730,000 distinct CDR3 sequences detected, about 24% appear once; the ten largest clones hold 20% to 25%. V lost 3 bases, J lost 1 base, and 14 bases lay in between. Per the germline V gene, CDR1 is SGDLS and CDR2 is YYNGEE. The CDR3 extends over 15 amino acids. The chain recombines TRBV9 with TRBJ2-7; D perhaps matches TRBD2 (5 bases). Sequenced: blood. This receptor was identified in an older man in good health. For the CDR3, the DNA is TGTGCCAGCAGCGAGTCGGGAACCTCTTCCTACGAGCAGTACTTC. This gives the protein CASSESGTSSYEQYF.